The clone carrying this TCR beta chain was recorded many times. Its antigen is not known. TCRdb's copy holds only in-frame clones and misses some; the assay was immunoSEQ multiplex PCR. The sample contains roughly 45,000 clones, none of them singletons. This sample is part of a study of T cells after posttransplantation cyclophosphamide. The study, taken as a whole, reports: Donor-recipient repertoire similarity was low at 1-2 months, rising over year one.

CDR1 SGHTA and CDR2 FQGNSA come from the germline V gene. V was clipped by 8 bases and J by 4 bases; unmatched bases: 6. The CDR3 sequence is 14 residues long. The J gene is TRBJ2-7, the V gene TRBV7-2, with 12 bases that match TRBD1. The sample comprised PBMCs. This sequence originates from a man aged 40-49 years in good health, CMV-negative, and a related stem cell transplant donor. CDR3 sequence (DNA): TGTGCCAGCGGTCCGGGACAGGGGGCTTACGAGCAGTACTTC. Encoded protein: CASGPGQGAYEQYF.